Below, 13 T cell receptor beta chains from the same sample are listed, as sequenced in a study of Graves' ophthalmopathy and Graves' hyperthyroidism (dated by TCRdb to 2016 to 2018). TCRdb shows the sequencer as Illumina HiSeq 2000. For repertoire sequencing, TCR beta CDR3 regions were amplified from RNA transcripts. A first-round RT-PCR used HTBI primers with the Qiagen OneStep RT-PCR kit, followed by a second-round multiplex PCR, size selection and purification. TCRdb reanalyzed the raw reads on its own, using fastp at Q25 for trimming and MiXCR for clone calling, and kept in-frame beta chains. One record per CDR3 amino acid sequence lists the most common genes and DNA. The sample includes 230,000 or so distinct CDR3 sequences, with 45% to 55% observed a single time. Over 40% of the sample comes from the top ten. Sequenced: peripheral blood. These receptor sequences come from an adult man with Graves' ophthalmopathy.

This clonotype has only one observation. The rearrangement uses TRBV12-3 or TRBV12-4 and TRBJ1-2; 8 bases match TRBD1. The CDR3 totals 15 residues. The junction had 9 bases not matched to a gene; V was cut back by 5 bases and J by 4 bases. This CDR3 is CASSEAGGEGYGYTF. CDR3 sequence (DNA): TGTGCCAGCAGTGAAGCAGGGGGCGAGGGCTATGGCTACACCTTC.

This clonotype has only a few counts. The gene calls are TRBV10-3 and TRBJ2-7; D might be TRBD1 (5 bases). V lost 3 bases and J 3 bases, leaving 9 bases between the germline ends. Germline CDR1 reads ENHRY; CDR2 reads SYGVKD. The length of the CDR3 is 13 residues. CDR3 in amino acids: CAISEGVGYEQYF. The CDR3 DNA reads TGTGCCATCAGTGAAGGGGTAGGCTACGAGCAGTACTTC.

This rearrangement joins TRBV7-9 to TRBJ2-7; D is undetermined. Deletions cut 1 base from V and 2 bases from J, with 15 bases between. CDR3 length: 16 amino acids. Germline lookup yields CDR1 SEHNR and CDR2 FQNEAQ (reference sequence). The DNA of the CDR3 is TGTGCCAGCAGCTTAGGACCCGGCTCCCTCGCCTACGAGCAGTACTTC. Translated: CASSLGPGSLAYEQYF.

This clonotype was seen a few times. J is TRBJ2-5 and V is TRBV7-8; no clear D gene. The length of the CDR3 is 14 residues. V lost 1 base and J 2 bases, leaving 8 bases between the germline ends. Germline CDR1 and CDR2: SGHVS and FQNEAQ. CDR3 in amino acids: CASSLEVRQETQYF. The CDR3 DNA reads TGTGCCAGCAGCTTAGAGGTCCGGCAAGAGACCCAGTACTTC.

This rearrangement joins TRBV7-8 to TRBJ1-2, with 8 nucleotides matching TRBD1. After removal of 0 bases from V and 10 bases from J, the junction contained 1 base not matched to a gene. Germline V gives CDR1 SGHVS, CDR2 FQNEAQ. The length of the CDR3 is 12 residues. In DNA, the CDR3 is TGTGCCAGCAGCTTAGCGGGACAGGCCTACACCTTC. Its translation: CASSLAGQAYTF.

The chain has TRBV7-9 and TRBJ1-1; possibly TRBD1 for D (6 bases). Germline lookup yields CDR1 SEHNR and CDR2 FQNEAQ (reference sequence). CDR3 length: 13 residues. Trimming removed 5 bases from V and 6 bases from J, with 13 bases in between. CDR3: CASSRGGSAEAFF. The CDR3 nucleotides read TGTGCCAGCAGCCGAGGGGGGAGCGCTGAAGCTTTCTTT. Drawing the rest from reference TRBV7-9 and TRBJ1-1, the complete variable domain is DTGVSQNPRHKITKRGQNVTFRCDPISEHNRLYWYRQTLGQGPEFLTYFQNEAQLEKSRLLSDRFSAERPKGSFSTLEIQRTEQGDSAMYLCASSRGGSAEAFFGQGTRLTVV.

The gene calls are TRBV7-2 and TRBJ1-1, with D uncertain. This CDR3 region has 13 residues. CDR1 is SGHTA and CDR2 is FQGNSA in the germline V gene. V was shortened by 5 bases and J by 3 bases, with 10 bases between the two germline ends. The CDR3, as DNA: TGTGCCAGCAGCCCATCATCAGACACTGAAGCTTTCTTT. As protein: CASSPSSDTEAFF.

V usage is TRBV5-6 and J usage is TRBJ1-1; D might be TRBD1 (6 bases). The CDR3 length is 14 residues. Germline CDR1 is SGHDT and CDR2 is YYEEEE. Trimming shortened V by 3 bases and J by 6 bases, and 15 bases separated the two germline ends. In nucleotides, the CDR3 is TGTGCCAGCAGCTCGCAACCTGGGGGCCCTGAAGCTTTCTTT. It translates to CASSSQPGGPEAFF.

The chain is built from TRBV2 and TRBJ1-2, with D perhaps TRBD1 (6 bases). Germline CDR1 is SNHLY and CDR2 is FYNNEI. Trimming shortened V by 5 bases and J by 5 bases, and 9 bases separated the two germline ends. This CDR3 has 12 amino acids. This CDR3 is CASSTGLYGYTF. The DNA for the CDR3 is TGTGCCAGCAGTACAGGGTTATATGGCTACACCTTC.

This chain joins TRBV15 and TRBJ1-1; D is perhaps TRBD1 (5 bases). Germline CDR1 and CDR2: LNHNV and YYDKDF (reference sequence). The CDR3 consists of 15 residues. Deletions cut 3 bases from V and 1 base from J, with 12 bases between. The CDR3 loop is CATSSLGVGNTEAFF. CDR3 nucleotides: TGTGCCACCAGCAGCTTGGGGGTAGGGAACACTGAAGCTTTCTTT.

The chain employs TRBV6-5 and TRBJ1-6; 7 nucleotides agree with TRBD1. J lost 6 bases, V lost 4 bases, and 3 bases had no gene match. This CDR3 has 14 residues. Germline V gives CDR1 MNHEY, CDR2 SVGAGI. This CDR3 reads CASSSDRINSPLHF. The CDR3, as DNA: TGTGCCAGCAGTTCGGACAGGATTAATTCACCCCTCCACTTT.

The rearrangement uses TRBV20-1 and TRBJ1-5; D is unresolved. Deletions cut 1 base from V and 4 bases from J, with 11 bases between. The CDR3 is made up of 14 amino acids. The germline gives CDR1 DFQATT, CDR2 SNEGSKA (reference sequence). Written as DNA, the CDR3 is TGCAGTGCTAGAGGGGTAGGGAATAATCAGCCCCAGCATTTT. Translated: CSARGVGNNQPQHF.

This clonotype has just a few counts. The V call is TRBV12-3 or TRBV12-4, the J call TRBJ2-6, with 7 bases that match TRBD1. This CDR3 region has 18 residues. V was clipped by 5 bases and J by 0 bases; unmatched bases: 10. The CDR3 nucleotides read TGTGCCAGCAGTCCCACAAGGGGGCTAGGCTCTGGGGCCAACGTCCTGACTTTC. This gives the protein CASSPTRGLGSGANVLTF.